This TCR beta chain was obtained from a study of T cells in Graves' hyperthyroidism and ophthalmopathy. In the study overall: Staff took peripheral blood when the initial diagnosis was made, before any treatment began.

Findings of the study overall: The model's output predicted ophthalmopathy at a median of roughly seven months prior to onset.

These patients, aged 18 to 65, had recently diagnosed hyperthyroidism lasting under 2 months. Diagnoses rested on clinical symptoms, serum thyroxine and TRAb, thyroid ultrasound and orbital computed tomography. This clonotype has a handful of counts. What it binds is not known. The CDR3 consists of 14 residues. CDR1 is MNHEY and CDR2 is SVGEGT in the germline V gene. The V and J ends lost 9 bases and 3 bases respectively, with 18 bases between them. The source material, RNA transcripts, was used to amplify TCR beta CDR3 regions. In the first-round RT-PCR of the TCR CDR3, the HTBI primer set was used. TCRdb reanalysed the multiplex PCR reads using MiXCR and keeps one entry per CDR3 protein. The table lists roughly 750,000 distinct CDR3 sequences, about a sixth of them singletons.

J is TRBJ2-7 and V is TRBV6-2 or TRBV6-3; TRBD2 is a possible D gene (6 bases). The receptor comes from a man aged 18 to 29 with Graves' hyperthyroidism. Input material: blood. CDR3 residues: CARLPTWRDYEQYF. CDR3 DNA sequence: TGTGCCAGACTACCCACTTGGAGGGACTACGAGCAGTACTTC.